The rows below give T cell receptor beta chains drawn from one sample of a study of cytomegalovirus exposure and HLA in healthy donors. Profiled with immunoSEQ multiplex PCR; TCRdb holds only in-frame clones, not every one. The sample gives about 150,000 clones, about three quarters of which show up once; roughly 4% is in the top ten. Input material: PBMCs. Every receptor here comes from a woman between 35 and 50 years old in good health and CMV-seronegative. Both conserved end residues are trimmed from each CDR3. Each record gives: V gene, CDR3 length, J gene, CDR3 protein.

TRBV4-2,15,TRBJ1-4,ASSQEGGGKVNEKLF
TRBV28,12,TRBJ1-2,ASSLDGNNYGYT
TRBV6-5,12,TRBJ1-2,ASSPRRTLRGYT
TRBV9,13,TRBJ2-2,ASSLGLAETGELF
TRBV27,12,TRBJ2-7,ASSNPGTGHEQY
TRBV5-1,11,TRBJ2-3,ASSTGGTDTQY
TRBV10-3,12,TRBJ1-5,AISEERASQPQH
TRBV25-1,11,TRBJ2-7,ASSGRVGLEQY
TRBV2,11,TRBJ2-5,ASSSGYQETQY
TRBV5-6,14,TRBJ2-1,ASSPDLAESYNEQF
TRBV27,12,TRBJ2-5,ASSFDRGGETQY
TRBV25-1,12,TRBJ2-7,ASNKAGQSYEQY
TRBV11-3,12,TRBJ1-1,ASSKGQGVTEAF
TRBV25-1,10,TRBJ2-7,ASSTGAWEQY
TRBV5-1,13,TRBJ2-7,ASSLLSGGSYEQY
TRBV13,16,TRBJ2-7,ASSPDIRLAGTPGEQY
TRBV2,12,TRBJ2-1,ASRPLENHNEQF
TRBV28,10,TRBJ1-1,ASFTRNTEAF
TRBV2,11,TRBJ2-5,ASTRGVRETQY
TRBV9,13,TRBJ2-7,ASSVGDSPSYEQY
TRBV5-1,13,TRBJ1-2,ASSLWKESGGGYT
TRBV30,15,TRBJ1-1,AWRADGLFTMNTEAF
TRBV5-8,13,TRBJ1-3,ASSSQGGLGNTIY
TRBV19,12,TRBJ2-7,ASSSQRDSYEQY
TRBV10-3,13,TRBJ1-1,AIGKVGQGNTEAF
TRBV28,13,TRBJ2-5,ASSYSGTAGGTQY
TRBV19,15,TRBJ2-1,ASGIGSGGLGGNEQF
TRBV10-3,14,TRBJ2-7,AISESKGTDYYEQY
TRBV7-2,13,TRBJ1-1,ASSPQQGRNTEAF
TRBV7-2,12,TRBJ2-2,ASSRDRAIGELF
TRBV7-9,14,TRBJ1-1,ASSQGVGAGNAEAF
TRBV27,12,TRBJ1-2,ASRYRDRDYGYT
TRBV28,14,TRBJ2-7,ASSFPLLAGGRQQY
TRBV6-1,14,TRBJ1-3,ASSEDSGFTGNTIY
TRBV30,10,TRBJ1-5,AWLGEGQPQH
TRBV6-5,13,TRBJ2-1,ASSLLGGESNEQF
TRBV5-8,11,TRBJ2-1,ASSLPLASEQF
TRBV29-1,12,TRBJ2-4,SALPPGGKNIQY